Each of the 12 T cell receptor beta chains below was sequenced from the same sample in a study of vaccination effects on CD4 cells after COVID-19. Generated by immunoSEQ multiplex PCR, the TCRdb table keeps only in-frame clones and is missing some. Of approximately 22,000 clones detected, about 80% appear once; the ten largest clones hold approximately 40%. These receptors lack a known antigen. Antigen-specific CD4+ T cells were expanded with viral peptide pools in the ViraFEST assay before sequencing. Once cultured for roughly ten days, the cells underwent separation to obtain CD4+ T cells. This individual tested PCR-positive for SARS-CoV-2 infection between March and December 2020. The material sequenced was CD4+ T cells from PBMCs cultured with a peptide pool, taken before COVID-19 vaccination. The receptors originated from a human donor who had a prior SARS-CoV-2 infection.

The chain is built from TRBV3-1 (or the pseudogene TRBV3-2) and TRBJ1-1; 7 bases align to TRBD1. This CDR3 contains 13 residues. Germline CDR1 is LGHDT and CDR2 is YNNKEL (reference sequence). V lost 3 bases and J lost 11; bases outside the gene matches: 9. The CDR3 sequence is CASSHLDRSGAFF. The CDR3 DNA reads TGTGCCAGCAGCCACCTGGACAGGTCCGGGGCTTTCTTT.

This sequence joins TRBV19 and TRBJ2-5; D gene uncertain. Trimming took 5 bases from V and 10 from J, leaving 11 bases between them. The CDR3 is 11 residues long. Germline CDR1 is LNHDA and CDR2 is SQIVND (reference sequence). This CDR3 reads CASSAEVVQYF. As DNA, the CDR3 is TGTGCCAGTAGTGCCGAGGTTGTCCAGTACTTC.

The chain has TRBV5-4 and TRBJ2-3; 13 bases are shared with TRBD2. Germline trimming cut 4 bases from V and 0 bases from J; bases unmatched to any gene: 2. Germline V gives CDR1 SGHNT, CDR2 YYREEE (reference sequence). The CDR3 totals 16 residues. This chain's CDR3 is CASSGGLAGSTDTQYF. The CDR3 nucleotides read TGTGCCAGCAGCGGGGGACTAGCGGGAAGCACAGATACGCAGTATTTT.

The chain carries TRBV20-1 and TRBJ2-3, with D tentatively TRBD1 or TRBD2 (5 bases each). This CDR3 has 11 residues. The V end lost 3 bases, the J end lost 5 bases, and 6 bases lay between the germline ends. Germline V CDR1 and CDR2: DFQATT, SNEGSKA (reference sequence). CDR3 in DNA: TGCAGTGCTAGGGGGGTAGATACGCAGTATTTT. Translating gives CSARGVDTQYF.

This clone was seen a few times. This sequence joins TRBV2 and TRBJ1-2; 7 bases agree with TRBD1. Germline CDR1 is SNHLY and CDR2 is FYNNEI. The ends lost 7 bases at V and 4 bases at J; junction bases unmatched: 15. The CDR3 has 16 amino acids. The CDR3 is CASNYRGAQGVYGYTF. The DNA of the CDR3 is TGTGCCAGCAACTATAGGGGAGCGCAGGGGGTCTATGGCTACACCTTC.

V and J are TRBV5-1 and TRBJ2-3; 9 nucleotides agree with TRBD2. With V trimmed by 5 bases and J by 2 bases, 3 bases remained unmatched. CDR3 length: 14 residues. The germline gives CDR1 SGHRS, CDR2 YFSETQ. The CDR3 nucleotides read TGCGCCAGCAGTTGGGGACTAGCCACAGATACGCAGTATTTT. This sequence encodes CASSWGLATDTQYF.

V usage is TRBV2 and J usage is TRBJ2-7, with 7 bases identical to TRBD2. The length of the CDR3 is 14 residues. The V segment lost 8 bases and the J segment 6 bases; nucleotides outside the gene matches: 13. Per the germline V gene, CDR1 is SNHLY and CDR2 is FYNNEI. The CDR3 DNA follows: TGTGCCAGCCTAGCCCTTGGACTAGATTCCGAGCAGTACTTC. It specifies CASLALGLDSEQYF.

The CDR3 DNA sequence: TGTGCCAGCACCGAAACAGGGGTCACTGAAGCTTTCTTT. Residues: CASTETGVTEAFF. The gene calls are TRBV12-3 or TRBV12-4 and TRBJ1-1; TRBD1 agrees at 7 bases. This CDR3 is 13 amino acids long. V shed 7 bases and J 4 bases; nucleotides not matched to a gene: 6.

V usage is TRBV10-3 and J usage is TRBJ2-2, with 8 bases aligning to TRBD1. J lost 6 bases, V lost 7 bases, and 10 bases had no gene match. Germline CDR1 reads ENHRY; CDR2 reads SYGVKD. The CDR3 runs 15 residues. The CDR3 reads CAITGQGALPGELFF. The DNA for the CDR3 is TGTGCCATCACCGGCCAGGGGGCGCTCCCCGGGGAGCTGTTTTTT.

V and J are TRBV21-1 and TRBJ1-1. TRBV21-1 corresponds to a pseudogene. The CDR3 loop spans 13 amino acids. CDR3 nucleotide sequence: TGTGCCAGCAGCAATGAGGAGGCCAAATTCTCCCTCTTT. Its translation: CASSNEEAKFSLF.

The chain uses TRBV29-1 and TRBJ2-6; TRBD2 matches at 9 bases. The CDR3 runs 16 residues. CDR1 and CDR2 (germline): SQVTM, ANQGSEA. The J segment lost 0 bases and the V segment lost 7 bases, leaving 7 bases of the junction unmatched. As DNA, the CDR3 is TGCAGCGCTTTAGCGGGGGCAAACTCTGGGGCCAACGTCCTGACTTTC. This translates into CSALAGANSGANVLTF.

This clone was observed once. The J gene is TRBJ2-2, the V gene TRBV5-6; no firm D call. The CDR3 contains 15 residues. V gave up 3 bases and J gave up 4 bases, with 13 bases separating them. Germline loops: CDR1 SGHDT, CDR2 YYEEEE. CDR3 residues: CASSSPTWSTGELFF. CDR3 nucleotides: TGTGCCAGCAGCTCCCCCACTTGGAGCACCGGGGAGCTGTTTTTT.